The source of this T cell receptor beta chain is a study of blood T cell repertoires in COVID-19. Clones were sequenced by immunoSEQ multiplex PCR, and TCRdb holds only the in-frame ones, with some missing. This table has around 180,000 clones, around 82% appearing once. Trimming at V came to 3 bases and at J to 4 bases, leaving 4 bases not matched to a gene. CDR1 and CDR2 from the germline V gene are SQVTM and ANQGSEA. This CDR3 has 13 amino acids. This receptor was obtained from a woman aged 50 to 65 with acute COVID-19. Sequenced sample: PBMCs or T cells enriched from blood (not recorded which). The chain carries TRBV29-1 and TRBJ1-1; TRBD1 aligns across 8 bases. As DNA, the CDR3 is TGCAGCGTTGACAGGGGGCTGGGCACTGAAGCTTTCTTT. Translation: CSVDRGLGTEAFF.